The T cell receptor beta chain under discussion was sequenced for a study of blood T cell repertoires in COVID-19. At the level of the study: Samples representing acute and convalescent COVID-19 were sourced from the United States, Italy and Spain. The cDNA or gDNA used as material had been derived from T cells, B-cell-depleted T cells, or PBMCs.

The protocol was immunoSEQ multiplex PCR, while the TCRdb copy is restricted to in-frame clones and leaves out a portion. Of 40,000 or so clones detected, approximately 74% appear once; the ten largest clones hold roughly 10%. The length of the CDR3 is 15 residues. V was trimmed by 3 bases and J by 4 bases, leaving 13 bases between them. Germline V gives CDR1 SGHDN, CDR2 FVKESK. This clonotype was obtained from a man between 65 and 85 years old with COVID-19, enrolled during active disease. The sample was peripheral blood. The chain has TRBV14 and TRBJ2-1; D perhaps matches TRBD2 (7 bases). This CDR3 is CASSHVGGLYNEQFF. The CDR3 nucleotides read TGTGCCAGCAGCCACGTCGGGGGGCTTTACAATGAGCAGTTCTTC.